The clone carrying this T cell receptor beta chain was picked up one time. Data came from immunoSEQ multiplex PCR; TCRdb stores just in-frame clones and leaves some out. The data show about 75,000 clones, 94% seen once. These data belong to a study of T cell changes during pregnancy in multiple sclerosis. The V gene's germline CDR1 is SGHTA and CDR2 FQGNSA. Germline trimming cut 5 bases from V and 7 bases from J; bases unmatched to any gene: 5. This CDR3 region has 13 residues. This chain links TRBV7-2 with TRBJ2-3, with 8 bases aligning to TRBD1. The sequencing used CD4+ T cells from peripheral blood mononuclear cells, collected after pregnancy. This sequence was found in a female donor with multiple sclerosis, enrolled in a pregnancy study. CDR3 sequence reads: CASSSNRGYTQYF. CDR3 bases: TGTGCCAGCAGCAGCAACAGGGGGTATACGCAGTATTTT. Full variable domain (rest looked up from reference TRBV7-2 and TRBJ2-3): GAGVSQSPSNKVTEKGKDVELRCDPISGHTALYWYRQSLGQGLEFLIYFQGNSAPDKSGLPSDRFSAERTGGSVSTLTIQRTQQEDSAVYLCASSSNRGYTQYFGPGTRLTVL.